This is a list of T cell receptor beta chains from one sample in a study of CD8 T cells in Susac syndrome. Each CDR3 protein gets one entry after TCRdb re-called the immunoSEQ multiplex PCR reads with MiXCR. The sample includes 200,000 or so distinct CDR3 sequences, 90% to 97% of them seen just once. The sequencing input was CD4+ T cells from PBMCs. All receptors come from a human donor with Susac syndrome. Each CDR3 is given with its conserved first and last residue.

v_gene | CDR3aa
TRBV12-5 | CASGLSRRSNYGYTF
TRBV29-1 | CSVGSQPQHF
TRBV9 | CASSFRDHSYEQYF
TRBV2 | CASTRDVGTQYF
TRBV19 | CASSIRTENYGYTF
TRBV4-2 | CASSQELQHNSPLHF
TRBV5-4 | CASSLRLTGGTSGYTF
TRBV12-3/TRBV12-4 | CASSLSSGGGIAKNIQYF
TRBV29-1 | CSVEQTGKLFF
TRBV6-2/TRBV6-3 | CASSYSGQAPDTQYF
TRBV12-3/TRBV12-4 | CASSLVTATITF
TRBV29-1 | CSAATGRGYQETQYF
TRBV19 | CASTRARYYGYTF
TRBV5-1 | CASMDSGSTGELFF
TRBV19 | CASSQDRPKSGYTF
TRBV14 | CASSLRQDSDTQYF
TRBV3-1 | CASSQEANRNYEQYF
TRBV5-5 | CASSTGTGNMNTEAFF
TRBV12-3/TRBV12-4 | CASKIGHSGNTIYF
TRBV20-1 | CSASQASEQFF
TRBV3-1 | CASSPDRGGEQYF
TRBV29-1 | CSVEARSRSGNEQFF
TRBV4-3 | CASSQEGEGANVLTF
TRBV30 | CAWSQGGNQPQHF
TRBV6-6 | CASSYSVGRGQNEQFF
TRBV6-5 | CASTDRVTDTQYF
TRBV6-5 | CASSYSSRGDTEAFF
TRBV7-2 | CASSPLGRNQPQHF
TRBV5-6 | CASSLDLGSTEAFF
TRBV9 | CASSSSPQGYEQYF
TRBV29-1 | CSVEEVRTGELFF
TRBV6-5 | CASRRTNTGELFF
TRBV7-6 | CASSLGSLSSYNSPLHF
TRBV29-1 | CSVHGTRTDQETQYF
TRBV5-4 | CASSQQDSHSYEQYF
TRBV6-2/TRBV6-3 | CASSYGTGGGQPQHF
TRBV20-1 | CSASSLAGVQETQYF
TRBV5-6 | CASSLNRNYGYTF
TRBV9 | CASSVTPDREAFF
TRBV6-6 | CASSRLMDTQYF
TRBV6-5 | CASSSRTGQETQYF
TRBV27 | CASTSPRGPSDTQYF
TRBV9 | CASSEGTGNQPQHF
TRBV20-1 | CSAFGTSGSSYNEQFF
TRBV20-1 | CSAPSGTGLYEQYF
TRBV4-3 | CASSQDRLAGNEQFF